One and the same sample provided the 14 T cell receptor beta chains below, sequenced in a study of cytomegalovirus exposure and HLA in healthy donors (dated by TCRdb to 2016 to 2017). Libraries were made using the immunoSEQ multiplex PCR assay. A mixture of 60 forward primers for TCR Vbeta segments and 13 reverse primers for TCR Jbeta segments was used in the multiplex PCR. TCRdb took this table from immuneACCESS and kept in-frame rearrangements with V and J called. Such tables lack part of the clones; where checked against another copy, unresolved V genes explain under half of the gap, and the rest is unexplained. The sample data list over 120,000 clones, and around 80% of these were observed just once. The ten biggest clones cover under 3% of the sample. Sequenced material: PBMCs. These receptors were obtained from a female donor in good health and CMV-seronegative.

Details on this clone: A junction boundary mismatches the germline segment, possibly from a read error. J is TRBJ1-3 and V is TRBV7-9, with no clear D. This CDR3 spans 16 amino acids. From germline, CDR1 is SEHNR and CDR2 FQNEAQ (reference sequence). The CDR3 sequence: CSSSFGGGNSGNTIYF. The CDR3 nucleotides read TGTTCCAGCAGCTTCGGTGGAGGGAACTCTGGAAACACCATATATTTT. Full variable domain (missing parts from reference TRBV7-9 and TRBJ1-3): DTGVSQNPRHKITKRGQNVTFRCDPISEHNRLYWYRQTLGQGPEFLTYFQNEAQLEKSRLLSDRFSAERPKGSFSTLEIQRTEQGDSAMYLCSSSFGGGNSGNTIYFGEGSWLTVV.

The J gene is TRBJ1-4, the V gene TRBV2; D remains ambiguous. With 10 bases removed from V and 6 bases from J, the gap between germline ends came to 15 bases. The length of the CDR3 is 13 residues. The germline V gene has CDR1 SNHLY and CDR2 FYNNEI. The CDR3 here is CATMGGSYEKLFF. CDR3 bases: TGTGCCACCATGGGAGGGAGTTATGAAAAACTGTTTTTT. Full variable domain (outside the CDR3, taken from reference TRBV2 and TRBJ1-4): EPEVTQTPSHQVTQMGQEVILRCVPISNHLYFYWYRQILGQKVEFLVSFYNNEISEKSEIFDDQFSVERPDGSNFTLKIRSTKLEDSAMYFCATMGGSYEKLFFGSGTQLSVL.

This clone was recorded once. The chain joins TRBV14 to TRBJ2-5, with D possibly called TRBD1 or TRBD2 (5 bases each). The J call may be mistaken, given a closer DNA end match to TRBJ2-7. The CDR3 consists of 15 residues. Germline V gives CDR1 SGHDN, CDR2 FVKESK. CDR3 amino acids: CASSHRRDGDYEQYF. In DNA form, the CDR3 reads TGTGCCAGCAGCCATAGAAGGGACGGGGACTACGAGCAGTACTTC.

The rearrangement uses TRBV15 and TRBJ2-1; tentatively, D is TRBD2 (5 bases). Germline loops: CDR1 LNHNV, CDR2 YYDKDF (reference sequence). CDR3 size: 16 residues. V was shortened by 0 bases and J by 6 bases, with 15 bases between the two germline ends. CDR3 DNA: TGTGCCACCAGCAGAGATCGGGGAATTCGGGGCAATGAGCAGTTCTTC. Its translation: CATSRDRGIRGNEQFF.

DNA for the CDR3: TGTGCCAGCAGCTTAGTTCGTTCGGGTTTTTCTGGACTAGCGGTTTACAATGAGCAGTTCTTC. Encoded protein: CASSLVRSGFSGLAVYNEQFF. V is TRBV7-8 and J is TRBJ2-1; 10 positions agree with TRBD2. Trimming cost V 1 base and J 4 bases; bases outside gene matches: 19. This CDR3 has 21 amino acids. Germline lookup yields CDR1 SGHVS and CDR2 FQNEAQ.

The J gene is TRBJ2-1, the V gene TRBV4-1; D may be TRBD1 (6 bases). The V and J ends lost 3 bases and 3 bases respectively, with 24 bases between them. Germline assignment: CDR1 MGHRA and CDR2 YSYEKL. This CDR3 has 19 amino acids. The CDR3 protein is CASSHPTRDTPSVYNEQFF. In DNA form, the CDR3 reads TGCGCCAGCAGCCATCCGACCCGGGACACCCCATCCGTCTACAATGAGCAGTTCTTC.

The rearrangement links TRBV7-9 to TRBJ1-2, with D possibly TRBD1 on 6 matching bases. Trimming removed 5 bases from V and 4 bases from J, with 17 bases in between. CDR1 and CDR2 (germline): SEHNR, FQNEAQ (reference sequence). This CDR3 contains 15 residues. CDR3 protein: CASSATGHAFYGYTF. DNA for the CDR3: TGTGCCAGCAGCGCAACGGGACACGCCTTCTATGGCTACACCTTC.

Only a few counts were recorded for this clone. The gene calls are TRBV5-6 and TRBJ1-1; no reliable D call. CDR1 and CDR2 from the germline V gene are SGHDT and YYEEEE. V was trimmed by 2 bases and J by 6 bases, leaving 14 bases between them. CDR3 length equals 14 residues. The CDR3 bases are TGTGCCAGCAGCTTCTCCGGGAGACTTCCTGAAGCTTTCTTT. This translates into CASSFSGRLPEAFF.

J is TRBJ2-1 and V is TRBV5-1; 9 nucleotides match TRBD1. This CDR3 contains 16 residues. V was clipped by 0 bases and J by 7 bases; unmatched bases: 8. In germline, CDR1 is SGHRS, CDR2 YFSETQ. CDR3 sequence: CASSLVGTGPGNEQFF. The CDR3 coding sequence is TGCGCCAGCAGCTTGGTAGGGACAGGGCCAGGAAATGAGCAGTTCTTC.

This clone showed up just a few times. The chain couples TRBV27 to TRBJ1-5, with 7 bases aligning to TRBD1. Germline V gives CDR1 MNHEY, CDR2 SMNVEV (reference sequence). CDR3 length: 15 residues. Losses at the gene ends were 5 bases for V and 1 base for J; bases not matched to a gene: 5. The CDR3 DNA is TGTGCCAGCAGTCCGTACAGGGGAAGCAATCAGCCCCAGCATTTT. Translation gives CASSPYRGSNQPQHF.

This rearrangement joins TRBV28 to TRBJ2-5; a possible D gene is TRBD1 (5 bases). This CDR3 contains 15 residues. Looked up from germline, CDR1 is MDHEN and CDR2 is SYDVKM. Trimming pared 3 bases from V and 5 bases from J, leaving 16 bases between. CDR3 amino acids: CASSFDGARTETQYF. As DNA, the CDR3 is TGTGCCAGCAGTTTTGATGGGGCCCGGACGGAGACCCAGTACTTC. Combining the CDR3 with reference TRBV28 and TRBJ2-5 gives the whole variable domain DVKVTQSSRYLVKRTGEKVFLECVQDMDHENMFWYRQDPGLGLRLIYFSYDVKMKEKGDIPEGYSVSREKKERFSLILESASTNQTSMYLCASSFDGARTETQYFGPGTRLLVL.

CDR3: CASSPRRTGGDEQFF. In nucleotides, the CDR3 is TGTGCCAGCAGCCCAAGAAGGACAGGGGGTGATGAGCAGTTCTTC. The chain couples TRBV14 to TRBJ2-1; 10 nucleotides agree with TRBD1. The CDR3 is made up of 15 amino acids. Germline V gene lookup returns CDR1 SGHDN and CDR2 FVKESK. Trimming took 4 bases from V and 8 from J; bases not matched to a gene: 8.

This clone was recorded once. The chain combines TRBV14 with TRBJ2-1, with 10 bases aligning to TRBD1. The CDR3 has 16 amino acids. Germline CDR1 is SGHDN and CDR2 is FVKESK. J gave up 2 bases and V 3 bases, and 4 bases lay outside the gene matches. CDR3 sequence: CASSHLGQGAYNEQFF. CDR3 DNA sequence: TGTGCCAGCAGCCACCTTGGACAGGGGGCCTACAATGAGCAGTTCTTC.

The chain uses TRBV2 and TRBJ2-7; a possible D gene is TRBD1 (6 bases). CDR3 size: 16 residues. The germline V gene encodes CDR1 SNHLY and CDR2 FYNNEI. V lost 4 bases and J lost 2, with 18 bases in between. The CDR3 spells CASSVGAVLWPYEQYF. The CDR3 DNA reads as TGTGCCAGCAGTGTGGGGGCGGTTTTGTGGCCCTACGAGCAGTACTTC.